The 19 T cell receptor beta chains presented below share a single source sample, sequenced in a study of yellow fever vaccine responses in identical twins. Using its own MiXCR run on the RT-PCR reads, TCRdb lists one record per CDR3 protein. This table holds around 1,200 distinct CDR3 sequences, about 80% found once. Sequenced here: T cells from blood (PBMCs), unsorted or a sorted subset (not recorded which), sampled before or after yellow fever vaccination (not recorded which). These receptors were collected from a female donor who received the yellow fever vaccine.

The V call is TRBV5-1, the J call TRBJ2-7, with D perhaps matching TRBD1 (7 bases). The V end was cut by 4 bases, the J end by 3 bases, with 17 bases between. The germline V gene has CDR1 SGHRS and CDR2 YFSETQ. This CDR3 is built from 15 residues. As DNA, the CDR3 is TGCGCCAGCAGCCGACGCGGGACAGACCTCTACGAGCAGTACGTC. It yields the protein CASSRRGTDLYEQYV.

The sample holds one count of this clonotype. The chain joins TRBV10-1 to TRBJ1-1; D gene uncertain. There are 16 residues in the CDR3. CDR1 WNHNN and CDR2 SYGVQD come from the germline V gene (reference sequence). The CDR3 spells CGVGPTTQFMNTEAFF. The CDR3 DNA follows: TGCGGAGTCGGTCCCACTACACAGTTCATGAACACTGAAGCTTTCTTT.

The chain is built from TRBV4-3 and TRBJ1-2; no definite D call. The CDR3 length is 15 residues. In germline, CDR1 is LGHNA, CDR2 YSLEER. Trimming took off 0 bases at V and 6 bases at J, with 14 bases between the two ends. As DNA, the CDR3 is TGCGCCAGCAGCCAAGATCTTTGGGGTAGCCATGGCTACACCTTC. Protein sequence: CASSQDLWGSHGYTF.

V usage is TRBV12-3 or TRBV12-4 and J usage is TRBJ1-2; a possible D gene is TRBD1 (5 bases). Between the trimmed V and J ends, which lost 6 bases and 0 bases, there was a span of 14 bases. The CDR3 spans 15 residues. In nucleotides, the CDR3 is TGTGCCAGCAGCCAACGGGGGTTCGCTAACTATGGCTACACCTTC. This encodes CASSQRGFANYGYTF.

This chain links TRBV4-1 with TRBJ1-6, with 9 positions matching TRBD1. Germline CDR1 and CDR2: MGHRA and YSYEKL. The CDR3 is made up of 15 amino acids. Trimming took 3 bases from V and 7 from J; bases not matched to a gene: 4. The CDR3 region has the DNA TGCGCCAGCAGCCAGAGGACAGGGGAAAATTCACCCCTCCACTTT. Translating gives CASSQRTGENSPLHF.

V gene TRBV19 combines with J gene TRBJ2-7; 9 bases agree with TRBD2. The CDR3 runs to 16 residues. The J segment lost 4 bases and the V segment lost 5 bases, leaving 12 bases of the junction unmatched. Germline assignment: CDR1 LNHDA and CDR2 SQIVND (reference sequence). This CDR3 is CASSPRGSGRRYEQYF. CDR3 nucleotides: TGTGCCAGTAGTCCTCGTGGGAGCGGGAGGAGGTACGAGCAGTACTTC.

The V gene is TRBV10-1, the J gene TRBJ1-2; D uncertain. The CDR3 runs 13 residues. The germline V gene encodes CDR1 WNHNN and CDR2 SYGVQD (reference sequence). The V end was cut by 0 bases, the J end by 4 bases, with 6 bases between. The CDR3 sequence is CASSESITYGYTF. The DNA of the CDR3 is TGCGCCAGCAGTGAGTCAATAACCTATGGCTACACCTTC.

The rearrangement links TRBV6-2 or TRBV6-3 to TRBJ2-1; perhaps TRBD2 as D (5 bases). Trimming took 1 base from V and 2 from J, leaving 9 bases between them. The CDR3 spans 15 residues. Germline values: CDR1 MNHEY, CDR2 SVGEGT. CDR3 in amino acids: CASSYYWGAYNEQFF. CDR3 nucleotides: TGTGCCAGCAGTTACTATTGGGGAGCCTACAATGAGCAGTTCTTC.

This clonotype was seen a single time. The rearrangement joins TRBV7-1 to TRBJ2-7, with TRBD2 matching over 12 bases. TRBV7-1 is assigned to the ORF class and has an uncertain function. After removal of 2 bases from V and 4 bases from J, the junction contained 6 bases not matched to a gene. CDR3 length: 16 residues. This chain's CDR3 is CASSSRTSGGRYEQYF. For the CDR3, the DNA is TGTGCCAGCAGCTCACGAACTAGCGGGGGGAGATACGAGCAGTACTTC.

The V call is TRBV10-1, the J call TRBJ2-2, with D maybe TRBD1 (7 bases). Trimming took 6 bases from V and 4 from J, leaving 18 bases between them. Germline V gene sequence: CDR1 WNHNN, CDR2 SYGVQD (reference sequence). The CDR3 sequence is 16 residues long. The CDR3 DNA sequence: TGCGCCAGCAGGGAGGGGAGACAGGGTGGCACCGGGGAGCTGTTTTTT. Protein product: CASREGRQGGTGELFF.

The chain combines TRBV4-3 with TRBJ2-7; D not resolved. Per the germline V gene, CDR1 is LGHNA and CDR2 is YSLEER. The CDR3 is 13 residues long. V gave up 0 bases and J gave up 3 bases, with 6 bases separating them. The CDR3 spells CASSQDSGYEQYF. CDR3 nucleotide sequence: TGCGCCAGCAGCCAAGATTCGGGCTACGAGCAGTACTTC.

J is TRBJ2-2 and V is TRBV3-1; 7 bases map to TRBD1. After removal of 3 bases from V and 6 bases from J, the junction contained 10 bases not matched to a gene. Germline assignment: CDR1 LGHDT and CDR2 YNNKEL (reference sequence). This CDR3 contains 16 residues. The CDR3 is CASSQRHRGLSGELFF. The CDR3 DNA is TGTGCCAGCAGCCAGAGGCACAGGGGTCTCTCCGGGGAGCTGTTTTTT. Combining the CDR3 with reference TRBV3-1 and TRBJ2-2 gives the whole variable domain DTAVSQTPKYLVTQMGNDKSIKCEQNLGHDTMYWYKQDSKKFLKIMFSYNNKELIINETVPNRFSPKSPDKAHLNLHINSLELGDSAVYFCASSQRHRGLSGELFFGEGSRLTVL.

The chain uses TRBV20-1 and TRBJ1-2; D remains ambiguous. This CDR3 comprises 13 residues. The V end was cut by 5 bases, the J end by 8 bases, with 18 bases between. The germline CDR1 and CDR2 sequences are DFQATT and SNEGSKA (reference sequence). CDR3 region: CSAQDPSARGYTF. The CDR3 nucleotides are TGCAGTGCTCAGGACCCTTCGGCGAGGGGCTACACCTTC.

The CDR3 DNA follows: TGTGCCAGCAGCCCCGGTGCAGGGGACACAGATACGCAGTATTTT. This gives the protein CASSPGAGDTDTQYF. This chain connects TRBV3-1 to TRBJ2-3; possible D gene TRBD1, 6 bases. Germline V gives CDR1 LGHDT, CDR2 YNNKEL (reference sequence). V was clipped by 4 bases and J by 2 bases, with 13 bases between them. This CDR3 contains 15 residues.

The CDR3 nucleotides read TGTGCCAGCAGCTTAGGAGCGCACAATGAGCAGTTCTTC. This codes for CASSLGAHNEQFF. The chain couples TRBV11-3 to TRBJ2-1; D is unclear. The V gene lost 1 base and the J gene lost 5 bases, with 6 bases spanning the gap. CDR3 size: 13 residues. Germline V gene lookup returns CDR1 SGHNT and CDR2 YENEEA.

The chain couples TRBV7-9 to TRBJ2-1; D unclear. There are 17 residues in the CDR3. The V end was cut by 3 bases, the J end by 0 bases, with 15 bases between. Germline V gives CDR1 SEHNR, CDR2 FQNEAQ (reference sequence). The CDR3 coding sequence is TGTGCCAGCAGCTTTATCCACACGGAAAGCTCCTACAATGAGCAGTTCTTC. Protein sequence: CASSFIHTESSYNEQFF.

The rearrangement joins TRBV28 to TRBJ1-1; D perhaps matches TRBD1 (5 bases). CDR1 and CDR2 (germline): MDHEN, SYDVKM. The CDR3 is made up of 13 amino acids. The V gene lost 4 bases and the J gene lost 7 bases, with 13 bases spanning the gap. The CDR3 coding sequence is TGTGCCAGCAGTTGGTGGGGCGGGGGTGAAGCTTTCTTT. It encodes CASSWWGGGEAFF.

The genes are TRBV4-3 and TRBJ1-1, with a tentative D call TRBD1 (6 bases). Per germline, CDR1 LGHNA and CDR2 YSLEER. The V gene lost 1 base and the J gene lost 0 bases, with 9 bases spanning the gap. The CDR3 sequence is 15 residues long. This CDR3 is CASSQVRDMNTEAFF. The CDR3 DNA follows: TGCGCCAGCAGCCAAGTTAGGGACATGAACACTGAAGCTTTCTTT.

CDR3 bases: TGTGCCATCAGCCGCGACGGGACAGGGGTTGCCTACGAGCAGTACTTC. Translating it yields CAISRDGTGVAYEQYF. V usage is TRBV10-3 and J usage is TRBJ2-7; TRBD1 matches at 10 bases. The CDR3 runs to 16 residues. V shed 6 bases, J shed 2 bases, and the junction held 10 bases outside the gene matches. The germline CDR1 and CDR2 sequences are ENHRY and SYGVKD.